These T cell receptor beta chains were read from a single sample in a study of T cells after yellow fever vaccination. MiXCR was run by TCRdb on the 5' RACE reads, yielding one entry per CDR3 protein. The table shows 20,000 to 25,000 distinct CDR3 sequences, with 4% to 6% occurring only once. Sample: PBMCs, either bulk or a sorted T-cell subset (CD4+, CD8+, memory, or dextramer-sorted; not recorded which), taken more than 35 days after the first yellow fever vaccination. The source of these receptors is a man between 18 and 29 years old who received the YFV17D yellow fever vaccine. Each CDR3 is given with its conserved first and last residue. D genes are given only for firm matches. The size entry is marked missing in some rows and otherwise reads once, few, many or a size class.

d_gene,v_gene,j_gene,abundance,CDR3nt,CDR3aa
TRBD1,TRBV29-1,TRBJ1-1,many,TGCAGCGCCGTGGAGGGGGCGGGGAACACTGAAGCTTTCTTT,CSAVEGAGNTEAFF
-,TRBV20-1,TRBJ2-2,many,TGCAGTGCTAATGAATTGACCGGGGAGCTGTTTTTT,CSANELTGELFF
TRBD2,TRBV28,TRBJ2-4,many,TGTGCCAGCAGTTCATCGGTGGGGCGGGGGGGAAACATTCAGTACTTC,CASSSSVGRGGNIQYF
-,TRBV3-1,TRBJ2-7,many,TGTGCCAGCAGCCAATGGGGTAGGACCTACGAGCAGTACTTC,CASSQWGRTYEQYF
TRBD1,TRBV5-1,TRBJ2-7,many,TGCGCCAGCAGCACGACAGGGGTCAACTACGAGCAGTACTTC,CASSTTGVNYEQYF
-,TRBV11-2,TRBJ2-5,-,TGTGCCAGCAGCTTCGGATCGAGTGAGACCCAGTACTTC,CASSFGSSETQYF
TRBD1,TRBV28,TRBJ1-2,many,TGTGCCAGCAGTTTGGGACAGGGGTATGGCTACACCTTC,CASSLGQGYGYTF
-,TRBV4-3,TRBJ2-6,many,TGCGCCAGCAGCCAAGGGGATGGGGCCAACGTCCTGACTTTC,CASSQGDGANVLTF
TRBD1,TRBV27,TRBJ1-5,many,TGTGCCACCCGAGACAGGGTAAATCAGCCCCAGCATTTT,CATRDRVNQPQHF
-,TRBV5-8,TRBJ2-5,many,TGTGCCAGCAGTTCGCAGGGCCGAGAGACCCAGTACTTC,CASSSQGRETQYF
-,TRBV27,TRBJ2-5,many,TGTGCCAGCAGCCTTAGCGAGACCCAAGAGACCCAGTACTTC,CASSLSETQETQYF
-,TRBV11-3,TRBJ2-3,many,TGTGCCAGCAGCACGTGGGGCAGGGTAGGAGATACGCAGTATTTT,CASSTWGRVGDTQYF
TRBD2,TRBV5-1,TRBJ2-5,many,TGCGCCAGCAGCTGGAGGACTAGCGGGGGACCCACGGGGGAAACCCAGTACTTC,CASSWRTSGGPTGETQYF
-,TRBV5-1,TRBJ2-3,many,TGCGCCAGCAGCGGATCGGGACACTTAAGCACAGATACGCAGTATTTT,CASSGSGHLSTDTQYF
-,TRBV11-2,TRBJ1-2,many,TGTGCCAGCAGCTTAGGTCTCTATGGCTACACCTTC,CASSLGLYGYTF
-,TRBV2,TRBJ2-4,many,TGTGCCAGCAGTGGGGGGGCCAAAAACATTCAGTACTTC,CASSGGAKNIQYF
-,TRBV19,TRBJ1-2,medium-sized,TGTGCCAGTAGAATGTTCCAGGGAGCTAACTATGGCTACACCTTC,CASRMFQGANYGYTF
-,TRBV6-5,TRBJ1-1,few,TGTGCCAGCAGTTATCGGCAGGGGAGGACTGAAGCTTTCTTT,CASSYRQGRTEAFF
-,TRBV7-8,TRBJ2-1,many,TGTGCCAGCAGCTTACCCCGACAGGCTTACAATGAGCAGTTCTTC,CASSLPRQAYNEQFF
-,TRBV27,TRBJ1-1,many,TGTGCCAGCAGTCCAGGACTGCCGAACACTGAAGCTTTCTTT,CASSPGLPNTEAFF
TRBD1,TRBV3-1,TRBJ2-1,few,TGTGCCAGCTGCCATGCATACAGGACAGGGCGGGTGGCCTACAATGAGCAGTTCTTC,CASCHAYRTGRVAYNEQFF
-,TRBV7-2,TRBJ2-2,medium-sized,TGTGCCAGCAGCTTAGCGGCCAGCGAAGGCGGGGAGCTGTTTTTT,CASSLAASEGGELFF
-,TRBV5-4,TRBJ2-3,many,TGTGCCAGCAGCCGGGCGGGCAGCACAGATACGCAGTATTTT,CASSRAGSTDTQYF
-,TRBV12-3/TRBV12-4,TRBJ1-2,many,TGTGCCAGCAGTTTTGGCGGGGGCTATGGCTACACCTTC,CASSFGGGYGYTF
-,TRBV24-1,TRBJ2-3,many,TGTGCCACCAGTCGGGGAGCAGATACGCAGTATTTT,CATSRGADTQYF
-,TRBV28,TRBJ1-2,few,TGTGCCAGCAGTTCCTCTTCTTATGGCTACACCTTC,CASSSSSYGYTF
-,TRBV9,TRBJ2-3,many,TGTGCCAGCAGCGTATCCTGGGGGAACACAGATACGCAGTATTTT,CASSVSWGNTDTQYF
-,TRBV18,TRBJ2-2,many,TGTGCCAGCTCAGAAACCGGGGAGCTGTTTTTT,CASSETGELFF